These T cell receptor beta chains were read from a single sample in a study of T cell responses to AZD1222 COVID-19 vaccine. Data came from immunoSEQ multiplex PCR; TCRdb stores just in-frame clones and leaves some out. The table includes about 170,000 clones, about nine tenths detected once. The input for sequencing was peripheral blood, taken on day 0 of AZD1222 vaccination. The receptors here all came from an adult in good health. Each CDR3 is given with its conserved first and last residue. A D gene is named only where the DNA matches it firmly. Size is omitted from some rows. Given values are once, few, many or a class for expanded clones.

J | V | size | D | DNA | CDR3
TRBJ1-1 | TRBV5-1 | once | - | TGCGCCAGCAGCCCCCTGGGGGGCCGAACTGAAGCTTTCTTT | CASSPLGGRTEAFF
TRBJ2-7 | TRBV4-3 | - | TRBD2 | TGCGCCAGCAGCCCGGGGACTAGCGGTGCCTACGAGCAGTACTTC | CASSPGTSGAYEQYF
TRBJ1-2 | TRBV7-9 | once | - | TGTGCCAGCAGCTTAGCGTGGGGGGCTAGTGGCTACACCTTC | CASSLAWGASGYTF
TRBJ2-7 | TRBV4-1 | - | TRBD2 | TGCGCCAGCAGCCAACACGCGGGGGGGCCCGGCGAGCAGTACTTC | CASSQHAGGPGEQYF
TRBJ1-5 | TRBV27 | - | - | TGTGCCAGCAGGTCGCAGGGCGGTAGCAATCAGCCCCAGCATTTT | CASRSQGGSNQPQHF
TRBJ1-1 | TRBV7-2 | - | - | TGTGCCAGCAGCTTAGGAATCCAGGGTGAAGCTTTCTTT | CASSLGIQGEAFF
TRBJ1-5 | TRBV11-2 | - | TRBD1 | TGTGCCAGCAGCTTAGCCGGGACAGGGGCAAATCAGCCCCAGCATTTT | CASSLAGTGANQPQHF
TRBJ2-7 | TRBV6-2/TRBV6-3 | once | TRBD2 | TGTGCCAGCAGTCCGGGACTAGCGGGGGGCCTCTACGAGCAGTACTTC | CASSPGLAGGLYEQYF
TRBJ1-1 | TRBV27 | - | - | TGTGCCAGCAGTTCCCTTGACAGAGAAGCTTTCTTT | CASSSLDREAFF
TRBJ1-2 | TRBV19 | - | TRBD1 | TGTGCCAGTAGTACCCGAGGGGGCGAGGTAAATGGCTACACCTTC | CASSTRGGEVNGYTF
TRBJ2-5 | TRBV5-4 | - | TRBD1 | TGTGCCAGCAGCCCCGACAGGGGAGCAGCCCAAGAGACCCAGTACTTC | CASSPDRGAAQETQYF
TRBJ2-3 | TRBV5-5 | - | TRBD1 | TGTGCCAGCAGCTTGGCCGGACAGGGGTGGGCAGATACGCAGTATTTT | CASSLAGQGWADTQYF
TRBJ2-2 | TRBV18 | - | - | TGTGCCAGCTCACTCTTGAACACCGGGGAGCTGTTTTTT | CASSLLNTGELFF
TRBJ2-1 | TRBV4-1 | - | - | TGCGCCAGCAGCCAAGAAGGTATGACCTACAATGAGCAGTTCTTC | CASSQEGMTYNEQFF
TRBJ1-5 | TRBV21-1 | few | - | TGTGCCAGCAGCAAAGTCCGTATCAATCAGCCCCAGCATTTT | CASSKVRINQPQHF
TRBJ2-7 | TRBV7-9 | - | - | TGTGCCAGCAGCTTGGGTCGGTCACCCTCCTACGAGCAGTACTTC | CASSLGRSPSYEQYF